Listed below are T cell receptor beta chains from one sample, sequenced in a study of blood T cell repertoires in COVID-19. Produced via immunoSEQ multiplex PCR; TCRdb's table is partial and in-frame only. This sample has 160,000 or so clones, with over 75% found just once. Material: PBMCs or T cells enriched from blood (not recorded which). These receptors were obtained from a man aged 35-49 years who had recovered from COVID-19. Each CDR3 is given with its conserved first and last residue. The D gene is left open where the match is weak. Not every row has a clone size; where given, it reads once, few, many or a size class.

-	TRBJ2-5	-	TRBV30	TGTGCCTGGACCCCGGGGCAGGGGCACCAAGAGACCCAGTACTTC	CAWTPGQGHQETQYF
TRBD1	TRBJ1-5	-	TRBV6-5	TGTGCCAGCAGTAAAAGGGACAGTCCCAATCAGCCCCAGCATTTT	CASSKRDSPNQPQHF
-	TRBJ1-1	once	TRBV29-1	TGCAGCGTCGCTAGGCCTTTGAACACTGAAGCTTTCTTT	CSVARPLNTEAFF
TRBD1	TRBJ2-4	-	TRBV6-5	TGTGCCAGCAGGGGGGACAGTCGAAACATTCAGTACTTC	CASRGDSRNIQYF
TRBD1	TRBJ1-3	-	TRBV6-6	TGTGCCAGCACGCAGGGGGCGAACACCATATATTTT	CASTQGANTIYF
TRBD1	TRBJ2-1	-	TRBV9	TGTGCCAGCAGCCTCGGACAGGGTTACAATGAGCAGTTCTTC	CASSLGQGYNEQFF
-	TRBJ1-1	-	TRBV12-3/TRBV12-4	TGTGCCAGCAGAACCCAATCCGGAGGAGCTTTCTTT	CASRTQSGGAFF
-	TRBJ2-5	-	TRBV7-8	TGTGCCAGCAGCTTAGGCTTGCGGGGCCAAGAGACCCAGTACTTC	CASSLGLRGQETQYF
TRBD2	TRBJ2-3	-	TRBV5-1	TGCGCCAGCAGGGAGAGGGCTAGCGGGCATACAGATACGCAGTATTTT	CASRERASGHTDTQYF
TRBD2	TRBJ2-1	-	TRBV5-1	TGCGCCACCTCCTCGGGGGGGCTAAACAATGAGCAGTTCTTC	CATSSGGLNNEQFF
TRBD1	TRBJ1-3	few	TRBV19	TGTGCCAGTAGTAAGGACAGGATGAGCTCTGGAAACACCATATATTTT	CASSKDRMSSGNTIYF
TRBD1	TRBJ2-1	-	TRBV7-2	TGTGCCAGCAGCTCTGGGACAGCGTTGTACAATGAGCAGTTCTTC	CASSSGTALYNEQFF
-	TRBJ2-5	-	TRBV7-9	TGTGCCAGCAGCTTGCTGGCCCACGAGACCCAGTACTTC	CASSLLAHETQYF
-	TRBJ2-7	-	TRBV18	TGTGCCAGCTCACCTGAGAGCTACGAGCAGTACTTC	CASSPESYEQYF
-	TRBJ1-6	-	TRBV5-6	TGTGCCAGCAGCTTCCCTCGGGGAGCCCTGAGCTCCTATAATTCACCCCTCCACTTT	CASSFPRGALSSYNSPLHF
TRBD1	TRBJ2-3	-	TRBV6-4	TGTGCCAGCAGCTCCACCTCCCAGGGGGCTGATACGCAGTATTTT	CASSSTSQGADTQYF
TRBD2	TRBJ2-2	-	TRBV7-9	TGTGCCAGCAGCGCCGGGACTAGCGGTAACACCGGGGAGCTGTTTTTT	CASSAGTSGNTGELFF
-	TRBJ1-5	-	TRBV30	TGTGCCTTCTATAAAGGATCGATACGCCGACAGTTGAATCAGCCCCAACATTTT	CAFYKGSIRRQLNQPQHF
-	TRBJ2-4	-	TRBV6-5	TGTGCCAGCAGTTACTCACCTGGGTGGGGGCGAAACATTCAGTACTTC	CASSYSPGWGRNIQYF
-	TRBJ1-2	-	TRBV2	TGTGCCAGCAGTGAAAAGTTGACAGCCCTCTATGGCTACACCTTC	CASSEKLTALYGYTF
TRBD2	TRBJ2-1	-	TRBV30	TGTGCCTGGAGTAGAGCGGGAGGGCCGGTCTCCTACAATGAGCAGTTCTTC	CAWSRAGGPVSYNEQFF
TRBD2	TRBJ2-1	-	TRBV18	TGTGCCAGCGGCCGGTCGCTAGCGGGGTACAATGAGCAGTTCTTC	CASGRSLAGYNEQFF
-	TRBJ2-5	-	TRBV19	TGTGCCACCCGAGGGCTGGGGGAGACCCAGTACTTC	CATRGLGETQYF
-	TRBJ1-1	-	TRBV13	TGTGCCAGCAGCGCAAGGGGTACTCTCCGGGCTGAAGCTTTCTTT	CASSARGTLRAEAFF
TRBD1	TRBJ1-1	few	TRBV11-2	TGTGCCAGCAGCGCCTATGACAGGGAATTACCTGAAGCTTTCTTT	CASSAYDRELPEAFF
TRBD1	TRBJ1-5	-	TRBV5-6	TGTGCCAGCAGCGAAGGACAGGGGGCACTCAGGCCCCAGCATTTT	CASSEGQGALRPQHF
-	TRBJ1-3	few	TRBV6-5	TGTGCCAGCAGTTTCCAGGCTGGAAACACCATATATTTT	CASSFQAGNTIYF
-	TRBJ2-5	-	TRBV9	TGTGCCAGCAGCGCCTCTACAGAACTGGATGTGGAGACCCAGTACTTC	CASSASTELDVETQYF
TRBD1	TRBJ2-3	-	TRBV30	TGTGCCTGGGACCTACAGGGGGCAGGCACAGATACGCAGTATTTT	CAWDLQGAGTDTQYF
TRBD1	TRBJ1-5	-	TRBV19	TGTGCCAGTACCCCCCTAGGGGGCGTCCAGCCCCAGCATTTT	CASTPLGGVQPQHF
-	TRBJ2-3	-	TRBV24-1	TGTGCCACCAGTGATGCGAGCACAGATACGCAGTATTTT	CATSDASTDTQYF
-	TRBJ1-2	-	TRBV25-1	TGTGCCAGCAGTGAATGGGGCAGGGGAAATGGCTACACCTTC	CASSEWGRGNGYTF
TRBD2	TRBJ2-1	once	TRBV30	TGTGCCTCGACAGCAGGCGGGGGGGCTTGGAATGAGCAGTTCTTC	CASTAGGGAWNEQFF
-	TRBJ2-5	-	TRBV30	TGTGCCTGGAGTGTCGGGACTCTCCAAGAGACCCAGTACTTC	CAWSVGTLQETQYF
-	TRBJ1-3	-	TRBV2	TGTGCCAGCAGTGATCTCCTAGCGGGCTCTGGAAACACCATATATTTT	CASSDLLAGSGNTIYF
TRBD1	TRBJ1-1	-	TRBV4-2	TGTGCCAGCAGCCAAGTGGGGACAGGGTTCACTGAAGCTTTCTTT	CASSQVGTGFTEAFF
TRBD1	TRBJ1-2	-	TRBV7-9	TGTGCCAGCAGCTTAGCGGGGACAGGGGGTGTTTATGGCTACACCTTC	CASSLAGTGGVYGYTF
TRBD1	TRBJ1-3	many	TRBV5-4	TGTGCCAGCAGCGGACAGGGGCGTTCTGGAAACACCATATATTTT	CASSGQGRSGNTIYF
TRBD2	TRBJ2-5	once	TRBV10-1	TGCGCCAGCAGCCCGGGACTAGCGACGGAGACCCAGTACTTC	CASSPGLATETQYF
-	TRBJ1-5	-	TRBV30	TGTGCCTGGAGTAAGGGAGGGATTCAGCCCCAGCATTTT	CAWSKGGIQPQHF
TRBD2	TRBJ2-1	-	TRBV3-1/TRBV3-2	TGTGCCAGCAGCCAAGATCCCCGCGGGGGGTACAATGAGCAGTTCTTC	CASSQDPRGGYNEQFF
TRBD2	TRBJ2-3	-	TRBV6-2/TRBV6-3	TGTGCCAGCAGTTACCATAGCGGGGGGCTGAGCACAGATACGCAGTATTTT	CASSYHSGGLSTDTQYF
TRBD1	TRBJ2-3	-	TRBV24-1	TGTGCCACCAGTGCAGCGGACAGGGGGGCGGCAGATACGCAGTATTTT	CATSAADRGAADTQYF
-	TRBJ2-2	few	TRBV19	TGTGCCAGTAGCAGGACAAACACCGGGGAGCTGTTTTTT	CASSRTNTGELFF
-	TRBJ1-3	many	TRBV9	TGTGCCAGCCAGGGGAGAGACACCATATATTTT	CASQGRDTIYF
-	TRBJ1-5	-	TRBV14	TGTGCCAGCAGCCTCAATAAACCGGGAGGGTCTGTTCAGCCCCAGCATTTT	CASSLNKPGGSVQPQHF
TRBD1	TRBJ1-1	-	TRBV5-6	TGTGCCAGCAGCTCCGACACAGGGGCGAACACTGAAGCTTTCTTT	CASSSDTGANTEAFF
TRBD2	TRBJ2-3	-	TRBV5-1	TGCGCCAGCAGCTCTTGGTTCATGCGGGGGAAAGATACGCAGTATTTT	CASSSWFMRGKDTQYF
-	TRBJ2-1	-	TRBV4-2	TGTGCCAGCAGCCAAGTGGAGGCAGAGGATGAGCAGTTCTTC	CASSQVEAEDEQFF
-	TRBJ2-3	-	TRBV6-5	TGTGCCAGCGAGAACCTTGCTACCCCGCGGGATACGCAGTATTTT	CASENLATPRDTQYF
TRBD2	TRBJ2-3	-	TRBV3-1/TRBV3-2	TGTGCCAGCAGCCCGGGGACTAGCGGGGCCTTCACAGATACGCAGTATTTT	CASSPGTSGAFTDTQYF
TRBD1	TRBJ2-5	-	TRBV5-1	TGCGCCAGCAGCTTGGGCCGGACAGGCGTGGAGACCCAGTACTTC	CASSLGRTGVETQYF
TRBD2	TRBJ2-1	-	TRBV11-3	TGTGCCAGCAGCTTAAAAGCGGGGGGGTACCATGAGCAGTTCTTC	CASSLKAGGYHEQFF
-	TRBJ2-3	-	TRBV4-1	TGCGCCAGCAGCCAAGCTCGCACAGATACGCAGTATTTT	CASSQARTDTQYF
TRBD2	TRBJ2-5	few	TRBV7-3	TGTGCCAGCAGCCCCCAAGCGGGGGGGAATGGGGAGACCCAGTACTTC	CASSPQAGGNGETQYF
-	TRBJ1-1	once	TRBV3-1/TRBV3-2	TGTGCCAGCAGCCAAGAGGGGGGTTCAGGGAGAGCTTTCTTT	CASSQEGGSGRAFF
TRBD2	TRBJ2-5	-	TRBV7-8	TGTGCCAGCAGCTTACGGCTAGCGGGGAAAGAGACCCAGTACTTC	CASSLRLAGKETQYF